Sequencing of this T cell receptor beta chain was carried out in a study of radiation and T cells in renal cell carcinoma (dated by TCRdb to between 2020 and 2021). Background for the entire study: The samples were drawn from a clinical trial, where primary renal cell carcinomas were treated with 15 Gy of stereotactic body radiation therapy and then removed by nephrectomy 4 weeks afterward. A total of under 60 samples underwent TCR beta sequencing, made up of roughly 26 tumors and approximately 27 peripheral blood samples. In the roughly 54 samples combined, several million unique CDR3 nucleotide sequences were found, encoding roughly 3,000,000 unique CDR3 amino acid sequences.

About this clone itself: Its antigen target is currently unknown. No base qualities exist here, and no much larger clone lies one base off it.

Taken from cysteine to phenylalanine, the CDR3 has 15 residues. Only CDR3 DNA is held: 45 bases, read in frame from base 1. CDR1 and CDR2 are drawn from the germline V gene: SGHTA, FQGNSA. V loses 4 bases of germline sequence and J loses 1 base, and the interval between the two ends is 11 bases. The paper as a whole reports these results and caveats: Top tumor clonotypes rose in blood from baseline to 2 weeks post-radiation, then contracted by 4 weeks, suggesting transient expansion of tumor-resident clones. Because pretreatment tumor biopsies were not available, the study could not determine whether clonotypes were already present within the tumor at baseline. Effects of radiation dose or scheduling on the TCR repertoire could not be addressed with the single-armed trial design. Tracking of blood repertoire dynamics stopped at roughly four weeks after treatment, with no follow-up past that point.

TCR beta libraries were generated from genomic DNA with the immunoSEQ kit, following the manufacturer's recommendations. To prepare the libraries, a first multiplex PCR with proprietary primers was run, followed by a second PCR that added unique barcodes, and a bead cleanup was done after each round. A kit-provided positive control reaction and a negative control reaction were included in every sample batch. The final libraries underwent checking on an Agilent 4200 TapeStation D1000 ScreenTape, volumetric pooling, and quantification by qPCR. Sequencing ran on an Illumina NextSeq500 with a MidOutput 150-cycle cartridge, using 156 Read1 and 15 Index1 cycles with kit custom primers. The pooled library was loaded at approximately 0.97 pM with about 20% PhiX control spiked in. Concerning the study's data processing: The vendor-processed data were analyzed in R, and a clonotype was defined as all T cells that share the same CDR3 nucleotide sequence. In the clone abundance analyses, frequencies were normalized to the 10,000 most abundant clones in each sample. Before analysis, public T cell clones were removed, and these numbered fewer than six per sample on average. Tumor-enriched clonotypes and baseline blood-enriched clonotypes were defined as those with an abundance difference of at least 32-fold between compartments. A beta-binomial differential abundance model was applied to find clonotypes that expanded or contracted between blood time points. Tumor-blood repertoire similarity was measured with the Baroni-Urbani and Buser coefficient, and group comparisons used two-tailed Wilcoxon tests in R. What TCRdb holds here is the immuneACCESS table cut down to in-frame rearrangements. Part of the clones is not present; checked against another copy, under half of the missing clones reflect an unresolved V gene, and the others are unexplained. V, J and clone size are those of that table, while D and trimming were read from the DNA. The sample records 95,000 or so clones, 65% to 90% of which are singletons. About 7.9% of the sample comes from the top ten.

This specimen's time point label, interpreted: baseline pretreatment blood. The label giving this sample's treatment or condition can be read as: 15 Gy SBRT to primary tumor, nephrectomy 4 weeks later. To follow tumor-enriched clonotypes, peripheral blood was collected serially from radiation-treated patients at baseline and again at 2 weeks and 4 weeks after SBRT. Every patient had renal cell carcinoma of clear cell pathology. The QIAamp DNA Blood Mini Kit (Qiagen) was used to prepare genomic DNA for TCR sequencing. The analyses included just those samples that passed every quality control check. The sample in question was blood, obtained from a patient whose treatment included radiotherapy and nephrectomy. The receptor was isolated from a man in his fifties or sixties with renal cell carcinoma. Recombination linked TRBV7-2 to TRBJ1-3; no D gene can be assigned with confidence. The CDR3 protein is CASSWAPTSGNTIYF. The DNA sequence is as follows: TGTGCCAGCAGCTGGGCCCCGACTTCTGGAAACACCATATATTTT.